Below are 28 T cell receptor beta chains sequenced from a single sample in a study of shared clonotypes between healthy human individuals. Clones were read by immunoSEQ multiplex PCR, and TCRdb kept only the in-frame ones, dropping some. Here the sample spans 2 million to 3 million clones, roughly 93% being singletons. Material for sequencing was naive CD4+ T cells from PBMCs. As to subset: CD45RA+ positively selected. The receptors were gathered from a man between 18 and 29 years old in good health. Some clones in this sample may be carry-over from other donors' samples.

The V call is TRBV19, the J call TRBJ2-6; tentatively, D is TRBD2 (5 bases). Trimming cost V 7 bases and J 0 bases, with 25 bases left between them. CDR1 and CDR2 (germline): LNHDA, SQIVND (reference sequence). The CDR3 is made up of 20 amino acids. CDR3 nucleotide sequence: TGTGCCAGTAACTGGAGGAGGAGCCTGAGAAATAGCTCTGGGGCCAACGTCCTGACTTTC. Translation: CASNWRRSLRNSSGANVLTF.

This clone was recorded only once. This chain connects TRBV28 to TRBJ2-7; 7 nucleotides line up with TRBD2. The germline V gene encodes CDR1 MDHEN and CDR2 SYDVKM. The ends lost 2 bases at V and 6 bases at J; junction bases unmatched: 7. The CDR3 has 14 residues. CDR3 loop: CASSLEPTGGEQYF. The CDR3 coding sequence is TGTGCCAGCAGTTTAGAGCCTACGGGAGGCGAGCAGTACTTC.

Comment on this clone: Other DNA sequences from this sample encode an identical CDR3 as well. This chain connects TRBV5-1 to TRBJ1-3; D is uncertain. Trimming cost V 4 bases and J 0 bases, with 11 bases left between them. CDR1 and CDR2 from the germline V gene are SGHRS and YFSETQ. This CDR3 contains 15 residues. The CDR3 DNA reads as TGCGCCAGCAGCCCAGACGGAAGCTCTGGAAACACCATATATTTT. The encoded protein is CASSPDGSSGNTIYF. The whole variable domain, filled in from reference TRBV5-1 and TRBJ1-3, reads KAGVTQTPRYLIKTRGQQVTLSCSPISGHRSVSWYQQTPGQGLQFLFEYFSETQRNKGNFPGRFSGRQFSNSRSEMNVSTLELGDSALYLCASSPDGSSGNTIYFGEGSWLTVV.

The CDR3 loop is CASTQSGEPYGYTF. The CDR3 DNA reads as TGTGCCAGTACCCAAAGTGGGGAACCCTATGGCTACACCTTC. The chain has TRBV19 and TRBJ1-2, with D unresolved. Germline V gives CDR1 LNHDA, CDR2 SQIVND (reference sequence). V shed 7 bases and J shed 4 bases, with 16 bases lying between them. CDR3 length: 14 amino acids.

The rearrangement uses TRBV4-1 and TRBJ2-1; possibly TRBD2 for D (6 bases). V lost 4 bases and J 0 bases, leaving 13 bases between the germline ends. From germline, CDR1 is MGHRA and CDR2 YSYEKL. This CDR3 is built from 16 residues. The CDR3 nucleotides are TGCGCCAGCAGCCCCCGCTTTAGCGGCTCCTACAATGAGCAGTTCTTC. Amino acid sequence: CASSPRFSGSYNEQFF.

This sequence joins TRBV29-1 and TRBJ2-1; 8 nucleotides line up with TRBD2. V lost 2 bases and J lost 0; bases outside the gene matches: 0. This CDR3 has 14 residues. Germline CDR1 is SQVTM and CDR2 is ANQGSEA. The CDR3 region is CSVESGSSYNEQFF. Here the CDR3 DNA reads TGCAGCGTTGAAAGCGGGAGCTCCTACAATGAGCAGTTCTTC.

The chain uses TRBV5-1 and TRBJ2-2, with D possibly being TRBD1 (6 bases). The CDR3 sequence is 15 residues long. V lost 0 bases and J lost 4, with 10 bases in between. CDR1 and CDR2 (germline): SGHRS, YFSETQ. The CDR3 bases are TGCGCCAGCAGCTTGGCACAGGGAAGCACCGGGGAGCTGTTTTTT. Its translation is CASSLAQGSTGELFF.

The chain is built from TRBV9 and TRBJ1-1; possibly TRBD1 for D (6 bases). V lost 0 bases to trimming and J lost 3 bases, with 9 bases between them. CDR1 is SGDLS, CDR2 YYNGEE, per germline. This CDR3 is 14 amino acids long. The CDR3 nucleotides are TGTGCCAGCAGCGTAGAAGAGGGGGACACTGAAGCTTTCTTT. This codes for CASSVEEGDTEAFF.

The genes are TRBV25-1 and TRBJ2-2, with 12 bases matching TRBD1. J lost 6 bases, V lost 8 bases, and 4 bases had no gene match. The CDR3 loop spans 14 amino acids. Germline lookup yields CDR1 MGHDK and CDR2 SYGVNS. The CDR3 region is CASSGQGASGELFF. The CDR3, as DNA: TGTGCCAGCTCGGGACAGGGGGCTTCCGGGGAGCTGTTTTTT.

The chain joins TRBV7-2 to TRBJ2-7, with a weak D call TRBD2 (6 bases). The germline V gene has CDR1 SGHTA and CDR2 FQGNSA. Deletions cut 3 bases from V and 4 bases from J, with 13 bases between. This CDR3 has 14 residues. The CDR3 here is CASSFLLAPYEQYF. The CDR3 nucleotides read TGTGCCAGCAGCTTTTTGCTAGCGCCATACGAGCAGTACTTC.

V gene TRBV6-6 combines with J gene TRBJ1-4; D gene unclear. V gave up 2 bases and J gave up 10 bases, with 11 bases separating them. CDR3 length equals 13 residues. Germline V gives CDR1 MNHNY, CDR2 SVGAGI (reference sequence). The CDR3 protein is CASSYEAGGKLFF. The CDR3 nucleotides are TGTGCCAGCAGTTACGAGGCGGGAGGAAAACTGTTTTTT.

This rearrangement joins TRBV5-1 to TRBJ2-2; D is perhaps TRBD1 (6 bases). CDR1 is SGHRS and CDR2 is YFSETQ in the germline V gene. The CDR3 length is 16 residues. The V and J ends lost 1 base and 2 bases respectively, with 12 bases between them. CDR3 sequence reads: CASSLTLTGNTGELFF. The DNA for the CDR3 is TGCGCCAGCAGCTTGACCTTGACAGGAAACACCGGGGAGCTGTTTTTT.

About this clone itself: This sample also contains other DNA sequences that code for the same CDR3. The chain links TRBV18 to TRBJ2-7; TRBD1 matches at 10 bases. CDR3 size: 14 residues. The V segment lost 6 bases and the J segment 2 bases; nucleotides outside the gene matches: 4. Germline V gene lookup returns CDR1 KGHSH and CDR2 LQKENI. The CDR3 DNA reads as TGTGCCAGCTCTCCGGGACAGGGGCCCTACGAGCAGTACTTC. It codes for CASSPGQGPYEQYF.

V and J are TRBV9 and TRBJ2-7; no reliable D call. V gave up 0 bases and J gave up 3 bases, with 10 bases separating them. CDR3 length equals 14 residues. Germline values: CDR1 SGDLS, CDR2 YYNGEE. The CDR3 nucleotides read TGTGCCAGCAGCGTAGATTTCTCTGGCTACGAGCAGTACTTC. Amino acid sequence: CASSVDFSGYEQYF. Based on the CDR3 plus reference TRBV9 and TRBJ2-7, the full variable domain is DSGVTQTPKHLITATGQRVTLRCSPRSGDLSVYWYQQSLDQGLQFLIQYYNGEERAKGNILERFSAQQFPDLHSELNLSSLELGDSALYFCASSVDFSGYEQYFGPGTRLTVT.

The V call is TRBV11-1, the J call TRBJ2-4; 11 bases line up with TRBD2. Trimming removed 4 bases from V and 0 bases from J; junction bases left unmatched: 8. The CDR3 runs 18 residues. Germline loops: CDR1 SGHAT, CDR2 FQDESV (reference sequence). The CDR3 nucleotides read TGTGCCAGCAGCTCGACTAGCGGGACCACTCTAGCCAAAAACATTCAGTACTTC. This gives the protein CASSSTSGTTLAKNIQYF.

The rearrangement links TRBV6-6 to TRBJ2-3; the match to TRBD2 covers 7 bases. With 5 bases clipped from V and 6 bases from J, the junction kept 11 bases outside the gene matches. The CDR3 loop spans 15 amino acids. Germline V gene sequence: CDR1 MNHNY, CDR2 SVGAGI (reference sequence). CDR3 protein: CASSSLGRGVDTQYF. The CDR3 region has the DNA TGTGCCAGCAGTAGCCTAGGTCGGGGGGTGGATACGCAGTATTTT.

The chain links TRBV15 to TRBJ1-1; TRBD1 is a possible D gene (5 bases). V was cut by 5 bases and J by 4 bases, with 11 bases left in between. CDR1 and CDR2 from the germline V gene are LNHNV and YYDKDF (reference sequence). This CDR3 spans 13 amino acids. The CDR3 loop is CATSEGLITEAFF. The CDR3 DNA follows: TGTGCCACCAGCGAGGGACTGATCACTGAAGCTTTCTTT. Using reference TRBV15 and TRBJ1-1 for the parts outside the CDR3, the full variable domain is DAMVIQNPRYQVTQFGKPVTLSCSQTLNHNVMYWYQQKSSQAPKLLFHYYDKDFNNEADTPDNFQSRRPNTSFCFLDIRSPGLGDTAMYLCATSEGLITEAFFGQGTRLTVV.

This clone was detected once. The J gene is TRBJ1-5, the V gene TRBV5-1, with D maybe TRBD1 (6 bases). The CDR3 is 14 residues long. Trimming shortened V by 3 bases and J by 5 bases, and 12 bases separated the two germline ends. Germline V gene lookup returns CDR1 SGHRS and CDR2 YFSETQ. Here the CDR3 reads CASSWGGADQPQHF. The CDR3 DNA reads TGCGCCAGCAGCTGGGGGGGGGCCGATCAGCCCCAGCATTTT.

The rearrangement joins TRBV28 to TRBJ1-3, with TRBD1 as a possible D gene (5 bases). CDR1 MDHEN and CDR2 SYDVKM come from the germline V gene. Between the trimmed V and J ends, which lost 5 bases and 8 bases, there was a span of 19 bases. CDR3 size: 15 residues. CDR3 sequence reads: CASSRMTVTYDTIYF. DNA for the CDR3: TGTGCCAGCAGTCGGATGACAGTTACCTACGACACCATATATTTT.

The V call is TRBV7-3, the J call TRBJ2-1; D gene uncertain. Trimming pared 5 bases from V and 0 bases from J, leaving 20 bases between. CDR1 and CDR2 (germline): SGHTA, FQGTGA. CDR3 length: 18 amino acids. In DNA, the CDR3 is TGTGCCAGCAGCCCAAATGGCTTGAGTTCTCGCTCCTACAATGAGCAGTTCTTC. It encodes CASSPNGLSSRSYNEQFF.

The sample holds one count of this clone. The sample holds other DNA sequences that translate to the same CDR3. The chain employs TRBV28 and TRBJ2-7; 13 bases match TRBD2. V lost 7 bases and J lost 2; bases outside the gene matches: 2. This CDR3 comprises 14 residues. Germline V gives CDR1 MDHEN, CDR2 SYDVKM. The CDR3 sequence is CASKGLAGPYEQYF. CDR3 bases: TGTGCCAGCAAGGGACTAGCGGGGCCCTACGAGCAGTACTTC.

As DNA, the CDR3 is TGTGCCAGCAGTCCACCGGGACAGGGGTTTACTGAAGCTTTCTTT. Its translation is CASSPPGQGFTEAFF. The genes are TRBV28 and TRBJ1-1; 10 bases line up with TRBD1. The CDR3 has 15 amino acids. Trimming at V came to 5 bases and at J to 5 bases, leaving 8 bases not matched to a gene. Germline V CDR1 and CDR2: MDHEN, SYDVKM. Complete variable domain (other parts from reference TRBV28 and TRBJ1-1): DVKVTQSSRYLVKRTGEKVFLECVQDMDHENMFWYRQDPGLGLRLIYFSYDVKMKEKGDIPEGYSVSREKKERFSLILESASTNQTSMYLCASSPPGQGFTEAFFGQGTRLTVV.

Only a few counts were recorded for this clone. The identical CDR3 is also encoded by other nucleotide sequences in the sample. This chain joins TRBV5-1 and TRBJ2-2, with TRBD2 matching over 11 bases. The trim removed 0 bases at V and 5 bases at J, leaving 0 bases unmatched. This CDR3 is 15 amino acids long. Germline V gives CDR1 SGHRS, CDR2 YFSETQ. This CDR3 reads CASSLGLAGTGELFF. CDR3 DNA sequence: TGCGCCAGCAGCTTGGGACTAGCGGGAACCGGGGAGCTGTTTTTT. The full variable domain, with the rest looked up from reference TRBV5-1 and TRBJ2-2, is KAGVTQTPRYLIKTRGQQVTLSCSPISGHRSVSWYQQTPGQGLQFLFEYFSETQRNKGNFPGRFSGRQFSNSRSEMNVSTLELGDSALYLCASSLGLAGTGELFFGEGSRLTVL.

Only one count was recorded for this clone. V is TRBV28 and J is TRBJ1-1; weak D call: TRBD1 (6 bases). The germline V and J ends were trimmed by 7 bases and 5 bases, with 23 bases remaining between them. This CDR3 region has 16 residues. From germline, CDR1 is MDHEN and CDR2 SYDVKM. CDR3 nucleotides: TGTGCCAGCACCACCCGGGGTCGTCGGAGGGGGACTGAAGCTTTCTTT. Its protein is CASTTRGRRRGTEAFF.

This chain links TRBV28 with TRBJ1-5; no firm D call. Per germline, CDR1 MDHEN and CDR2 SYDVKM. The CDR3 runs to 17 residues. Trimming left V 2 bases short and J 3 bases short, with 17 bases between. DNA of the CDR3: TGTGCCAGCAGTTTACTTATGGGAGGGCGGCCCAATCAGCCCCAGCATTTT. Amino acid sequence: CASSLLMGGRPNQPQHF.

The CDR3 nucleotides are TGTGCCAGCAGTGGGCCCCTTGTGGGGGAGCTGTTTTTT. Encoded protein: CASSGPLVGELFF. The chain carries TRBV25-1 and TRBJ2-2; D is ambiguous. CDR1 and CDR2 (germline): MGHDK, SYGVNS. CDR3 length equals 13 residues. V was shortened by 4 bases and J by 8 bases, with 11 bases between the two germline ends. Full variable domain (missing parts from reference TRBV25-1 and TRBJ2-2): EADIYQTPRYLVIGTGKKITLECSQTMGHDKMYWYQQDPGMELHLIHYSYGVNSTEKGDLSSESTVSRIRTEHFPLTLESARPSHTSQYLCASSGPLVGELFFGEGSRLTVL.

This chain connects TRBV9 to TRBJ2-1; 8 nucleotides agree with TRBD2. The CDR3 extends over 15 amino acids. V was clipped by 3 bases and J by 0 bases; unmatched bases: 2. Germline CDR1 and CDR2: SGDLS and YYNGEE. The CDR3 region has the DNA TGTGCCAGCAGCGACAGCGGGGGCTCCTACAATGAGCAGTTCTTC. Amino acids: CASSDSGGSYNEQFF.

The genes are TRBV5-1 and TRBJ2-1; TRBD1 matches 7 bases. Germline CDR1 and CDR2: SGHRS and YFSETQ. The CDR3 contains 14 residues. Trimming cost V 5 bases and J 12 bases; bases outside gene matches: 14. As DNA, the CDR3 is TGCGCCAGCAGAGAGGGCGACAGGGTTTATGTGCAGTTCTTC. Its translation: CASREGDRVYVQFF.